What follows describes a single TCR beta chain. Whereas donors were nominally healthy upon sampling, unrecorded immune exposures were probable. The sample is drawn from a study of cytomegalovirus exposure and HLA in healthy donors. V lost 4 bases to trimming and J lost 4 bases, with 13 bases between them. In germline, CDR1 is SQVTM, CDR2 ANQGSEA. CDR3 length equals 13 residues. PCR primers comprised 60 Vbeta and 13 Jbeta primers. TCRdb keeps only in-frame clones here, not all; method: immunoSEQ multiplex PCR. The sample consists of around 140,000 clones, about 84% of them appearing once. The source material was PBMCs. The receptor comes from a middle-aged man in good health and CMV-seronegative. The chain joins TRBV29-1 to TRBJ1-2, with D uncertain. The CDR3 loop reads CSVGTRSSYGYTF. The DNA for the CDR3 is TGCAGCGTTGGTACCCGGTCCTCCTATGGCTACACCTTC.